Detailed here is one T cell receptor beta chain. The antigen remains undetermined. Germline and junction disagree at one end, which may indicate a read error. This PCR relied on a set of 60 Vbeta primers and 13 Jbeta primers. The table came from immunoSEQ multiplex PCR; TCRdb's copy has only in-frame clones and leaves some out. The sample has 150,000 to 200,000 clones; roughly two thirds are singletons. The data belong to a study of cytomegalovirus exposure and HLA in healthy donors. Findings of the study overall: Across donors, most TCRs were seen rarely, yet some public ones were widespread. It was reported that the classifier diagnosed cytomegalovirus status with high specificity and sensitivity in both the original and validation cohorts. Later, TCR association rates were found to vary by HLA locus, highest for DRB1 and lowest for HLA-C.

Germline-derived CDR1 and CDR2 are LGHNA and YSLEER. The CDR3 contains 15 residues. The sequenced sample consisted of PBMCs. The genes are TRBV4-3 and TRBJ1-2; 8 nucleotides agree with TRBD1. This TCR came from a woman aged 40 to 50 in good health and CMV-seropositive. This CDR3 is CASSQDAQGAYGYPF. CDR3 bases: TGCGCCAGCAGCCAAGATGCCCAGGGGGCTTATGGCTACCCCTTC.